Below, 9 T cell receptor beta chains from the same sample are listed, as sequenced in a study of shared T cell receptors in the human thymus. Sequenced by immunoSEQ multiplex PCR; TCRdb stores in-frame clones only, minus some. The table shows approximately 660,000 clones, with more than 75% occurring only once. These data also formed part of another study, on human thymus T cells.

Sequencing used thymocytes. Source of these receptors: a boy younger than two with a congenital heart defect.

This rearrangement joins TRBV5-1 to TRBJ1-1; D might be TRBD1 (5 bases). Germline values: CDR1 SGHRS, CDR2 YFSETQ. The CDR3 is 14 residues long. Trimming took 4 bases from V and 0 from J, leaving 10 bases between them. CDR3 sequence: CASSPGLLNTEAFF. The CDR3 DNA sequence: TGCGCCAGCAGCCCGGGACTCCTGAACACTGAAGCTTTCTTT.

This clone was seen just once. The chain links TRBV7-9 to TRBJ2-1; 7 nucleotides align to TRBD1. The CDR3 has 17 amino acids. Germline V gives CDR1 SEHNR, CDR2 FQNEAQ (reference sequence). After removal of 8 bases from V and 3 bases from J, the junction contained 16 bases not matched to a gene. CDR3 residues: CASGVTSTGAYYNEQFF. The CDR3 bases are TGTGCCAGCGGCGTTACCTCCACAGGGGCATACTACAATGAGCAGTTCTTC. Drawing the rest from reference TRBV7-9 and TRBJ2-1, the complete variable domain is DTGVSQNPRHKITKRGQNVTFRCDPISEHNRLYWYRQTLGQGPEFLTYFQNEAQLEKSRLLSDRFSAERPKGSFSTLEIQRTEQGDSAMYLCASGVTSTGAYYNEQFFGPGTRLTVL.

The chain has TRBV4-1 and TRBJ2-7; 8 nucleotides line up with TRBD2. The V and J ends lost 2 bases and 7 bases, in that order; junction bases with no gene match: 7. The CDR3 is 14 residues long. CDR1 is MGHRA, CDR2 YSYEKL, per germline. The CDR3 DNA sequence: TGCGCCAGCAGCCAATCAGCGGGAGTGGGAGAGCAGTACTTC. Residues: CASSQSAGVGEQYF.

The chain joins TRBV2 to TRBJ1-2, with a possible D match to TRBD1 (5 bases). Germline CDR1 and CDR2: SNHLY and FYNNEI. The V gene lost 3 bases and the J gene lost 4 bases, with 21 bases spanning the gap. The CDR3 contains 17 residues. CDR3 sequence reads: CASSDHGQGSSIYGYTF. CDR3 DNA: TGTGCCAGCAGTGACCATGGCCAGGGCAGTTCGATCTATGGCTACACCTTC.

The chain uses TRBV5-6 and TRBJ2-5, with D possibly TRBD1 on 6 matching bases. V dropped 0 bases and J dropped 2 bases, with 8 bases sitting between them. Germline V gene sequence: CDR1 SGHDT, CDR2 YYEEEE. This CDR3 region has 14 residues. In DNA, the CDR3 is TGTGCCAGCAGCTTGGTCGACAGGCAAGAGACCCAGTACTTC. Translation gives CASSLVDRQETQYF.

This sequence joins TRBV18 and TRBJ2-7, with a tentative D call TRBD1 (5 bases). Germline V gene data show CDR1 as KGHSH and CDR2 as LQKENI. This CDR3 is built from 14 residues. Trimming cost V 3 bases and J 2 bases, with 11 bases left between them. The CDR3 loop is CASSPKDTTYEQYF. The DNA for the CDR3 is TGTGCCAGCTCACCGAAGGACACAACCTACGAGCAGTACTTC. The variable domain in full, completed from reference TRBV18 and TRBJ2-7, reads NAGVMQNPRHLVRRRGQEARLRCSPMKGHSHVYWYRQLPEEGLKFMVYLQKENIIDESGMPKERFSAEFPKEGPSILRIQQVVRGDSAAYFCASSPKDTTYEQYFGPGTRLTVT.

For the CDR3, the DNA is TGTGCCAGCATCTCGCGGGACCCCACAAACTATGGCTACACCTTC. Residues: CASISRDPTNYGYTF. The chain is built from TRBV2 and TRBJ1-2, with D tentatively TRBD1 (5 bases). Trimming shortened V by 7 bases and J by 2 bases, and 17 bases separated the two germline ends. The CDR3 is 15 residues long. CDR1 is SNHLY and CDR2 is FYNNEI in the germline V gene.

V is TRBV5-4 and J is TRBJ2-3; D gene uncertain. This CDR3 has 15 residues. Germline loops: CDR1 SGHNT, CDR2 YYREEE (reference sequence). Trimming pared 1 base from V and 1 base from J, leaving 10 bases between. This CDR3 reads CASSLQATRTDTQYF. The DNA for the CDR3 is TGTGCCAGCAGCTTGCAGGCTACACGCACAGATACGCAGTATTTT.

V is TRBV2 and J is TRBJ1-5, with D possibly matching TRBD1 (6 bases). Germline V lookup: CDR1 SNHLY, CDR2 FYNNEI. This CDR3 is 16 amino acids long. Trimming took off 4 bases at V and 2 bases at J, with 15 bases between the two ends. In DNA, the CDR3 is TGTGCCAGCAGTGGAGGGGGGGAAGGCGGCAATCAGCCCCAGCATTTT. This encodes CASSGGGEGGNQPQHF.